The 12 T cell receptor beta chains reported below all come from one sample, sequenced in a study of graft-versus-host responses after intestinal transplantation. Only in-frame clones appear in the TCRdb table, and some are missing; sequencing was by immunoSEQ multiplex PCR. Of under 7,000 clones listed, about 88% are singletons. Here the sequenced sample was PBMCs, taken around 90 days after transplant. The receptor set was obtained from a human patient who received an intestinal transplant, so some T cells may come from the graft donor.

The chain has TRBV19 and TRBJ1-5; TRBD1 is a possible D gene (5 bases). Germline CDR1 is LNHDA and CDR2 is SQIVND (reference sequence). The CDR3 loop spans 12 amino acids. Trimming stripped 5 bases from V and 7 bases from J, with 9 bases between. The CDR3 is CASSDGGQPQHF. The CDR3 DNA sequence: TGTGCCAGTAGTGACGGGGGGCAGCCCCAGCATTTT. The full variable domain, with the rest looked up from reference TRBV19 and TRBJ1-5, is DGGITQSPKYLFRKEGQNVTLSCEQNLNHDAMYWYRQDPGQGLRLIYYSQIVNDFQKGDIAEGYSVSREKKESFPLTVTSAQKNPTAFYLCASSDGGQPQHFGDGTRLSIL.

This clone was detected a few times. The chain employs TRBV7-2 and TRBJ2-2; the D is unclear. The germline V gene has CDR1 SGHTA and CDR2 FQGNSA. Trimming took off 4 bases at V and 3 bases at J, with 3 bases between the two ends. The CDR3 totals 12 residues. CDR3 coding DNA: TGTGCCAGCAGCTCCTACACCGGGGAGCTGTTTTTT. Amino acids: CASSSYTGELFF. The full variable domain, completed using reference TRBV7-2 and TRBJ2-2, is GAGVSQSPSNKVTEKGKDVELRCDPISGHTALYWYRQSLGQGLEFLIYFQGNSAPDKSGLPSDRFSAERTGGSVSTLTIQRTQQEDSAVYLCASSSYTGELFFGEGSRLTVL.

The chain uses TRBV4-1 and TRBJ1-3; D is uncertain. V was pared by 3 bases and J by 2 bases, with 23 bases between. The germline V gene has CDR1 MGHRA and CDR2 YSYEKL. The CDR3 covers 19 residues. DNA for the CDR3: TGCGCCAGCAGCCAGAGCCTTTTTACTCAAAGCAACCCTGGAAACACCATATATTTT. Translation gives CASSQSLFTQSNPGNTIYF.

The chain employs TRBV27 and TRBJ2-1; 7 bases agree with TRBD2. CDR1 is MNHEY, CDR2 SMNVEV, per germline (reference sequence). V lost 8 bases to trimming and J lost 3 bases; unmatched junction nucleotides: 4. The CDR3 spans 13 residues. The chain's CDR3 is CASLGLDYNEQFF. CDR3 bases: TGTGCCAGCCTCGGACTAGACTACAATGAGCAGTTCTTC.

This clone was detected once. The gene calls are TRBV11-1 and TRBJ2-1, with 12 bases aligning to TRBD2. Germline V gene lookup returns CDR1 SGHAT and CDR2 FQDESV (reference sequence). The J segment lost 0 bases and the V segment lost 2 bases, leaving 5 bases of the junction unmatched. There are 18 residues in the CDR3. In DNA form, the CDR3 reads TGTGCCAGCAGCTTATCCCGGACTAGCGGGGACTCCTACAATGAGCAGTTCTTC. Amino acid sequence: CASSLSRTSGDSYNEQFF. Looking up the rest from reference TRBV11-1 and TRBJ2-1 gives the full variable domain: EAEVAQSPRYKITEKSQAVAFWCDPISGHATLYWYRQILGQGPELLVQFQDESVVDDSQLPKDRFSAERLKGVDSTLKIQPAELGDSAMYLCASSLSRTSGDSYNEQFFGPGTRLTVL.

This chain uses TRBV19 with TRBJ1-3; 9 positions match TRBD1. V shed 4 bases and J 0 bases; nucleotides not matched to a gene: 13. In germline, CDR1 is LNHDA, CDR2 SQIVND (reference sequence). The CDR3 contains 19 residues. CDR3 DNA sequence: TGTGCCAGTAGTACGGCCGGGACAGGGCCAATTCTCTCTGGAAACACCATATATTTT. Protein sequence: CASSTAGTGPILSGNTIYF.

The chain recombines TRBV19 with TRBJ2-1; 10 bases agree with TRBD1. The CDR3 covers 17 residues. The V gene's germline CDR1 is LNHDA and CDR2 SQIVND (reference sequence). Germline trimming cut 4 bases from V and 9 bases from J; bases unmatched to any gene: 15. The CDR3 DNA reads TGTGCCAGTAGTACGGGGACAGGGGACCCAAGAGGGATTGAGCAGTTCTTC. This sequence encodes CASSTGTGDPRGIEQFF. Using reference TRBV19 and TRBJ2-1 for the parts outside the CDR3, the full variable domain is DGGITQSPKYLFRKEGQNVTLSCEQNLNHDAMYWYRQDPGQGLRLIYYSQIVNDFQKGDIAEGYSVSREKKESFPLTVTSAQKNPTAFYLCASSTGTGDPRGIEQFFGPGTRLTVL.

A single count supports this clone. The gene calls are TRBV10-2 and TRBJ1-2; the match to TRBD1 covers 9 bases. The trim removed 4 bases at V and 8 bases at J, leaving 5 bases unmatched. Germline V gene sequence: CDR1 WSHSY, CDR2 SAAADI. The CDR3 extends over 13 amino acids. The CDR3 region is CASSVGTGTGYTF. CDR3 sequence (DNA): TGCGCCAGCAGTGTCGGGACAGGGACAGGCTACACCTTC.

The chain is built from TRBV7-8 and TRBJ2-1; D possibly matches TRBD1 or TRBD2 (5 bases each). The germline CDR1 and CDR2 sequences are SGHVS and FQNEAQ. Trimming cost V 2 bases and J 6 bases, with 11 bases left between them. CDR3 length: 14 amino acids. This CDR3 reads CASSLYGAPNEQFF. The CDR3 DNA follows: TGTGCCAGCAGCTTATACGGGGCCCCCAATGAGCAGTTCTTC. Filled out from reference TRBV7-8 and TRBJ2-1, the complete variable domain reads GAGVSQSPRYKVAKRGQDVALRCDPISGHVSLFWYQQALGQGPEFLTYFQNEAQLDKSGLPSDRFFAERPEGSVSTLKIQRTQQEDSAVYLCASSLYGAPNEQFFGPGTRLTVL.

This clone was counted once. The J gene is TRBJ1-2, the V gene TRBV28, with a possible D match to TRBD1 (5 bases). Looked up from germline, CDR1 is MDHEN and CDR2 is SYDVKM. This CDR3 has 15 residues. Trimming pared 2 bases from V and 5 bases from J, leaving 15 bases between. CDR3 DNA sequence: TGTGCCAGCAGTTTAGTGGCAGGGTGGGGATATGGCTACACCTTC. It yields the protein CASSLVAGWGYGYTF.

In DNA, the CDR3 is TGTGCCAGCAGTGAAGCGCTGACTAGCGGGGGCTACGAGCAGTACTTC. It codes for CASSEALTSGGYEQYF. The chain links TRBV2 to TRBJ2-7, with 12 nucleotides matching TRBD2. Germline-derived CDR1 and CDR2 are SNHLY and FYNNEI. The junction had 3 bases not matched to a gene; V was cut back by 0 bases and J by 3 bases. The CDR3 has 16 residues.

V is TRBV7-8 and J is TRBJ2-1, with D hard to call. The CDR3 loop spans 17 amino acids. Germline V gene sequence: CDR1 SGHVS, CDR2 FQNEAQ. Trimming pared 2 bases from V and 0 bases from J, leaving 14 bases between. CDR3 in amino acids: CASSLRALDSSYNEQFF. For the CDR3, the DNA is TGTGCCAGCAGCTTAAGAGCTCTGGATAGCTCCTACAATGAGCAGTTCTTC.